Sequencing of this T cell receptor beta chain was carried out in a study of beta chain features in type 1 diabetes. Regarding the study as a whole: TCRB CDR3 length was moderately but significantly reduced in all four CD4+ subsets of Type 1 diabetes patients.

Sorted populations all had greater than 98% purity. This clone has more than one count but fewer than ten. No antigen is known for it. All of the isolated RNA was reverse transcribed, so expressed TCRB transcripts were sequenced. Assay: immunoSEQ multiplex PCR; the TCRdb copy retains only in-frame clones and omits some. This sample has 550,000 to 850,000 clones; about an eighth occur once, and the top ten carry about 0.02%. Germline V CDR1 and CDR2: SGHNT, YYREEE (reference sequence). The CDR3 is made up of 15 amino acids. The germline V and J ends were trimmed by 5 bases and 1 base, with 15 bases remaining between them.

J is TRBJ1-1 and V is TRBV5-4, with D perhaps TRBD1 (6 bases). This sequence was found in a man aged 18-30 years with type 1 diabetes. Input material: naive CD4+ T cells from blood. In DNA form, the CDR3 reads TGTGCCAGCAGTCTGGCAGGGGAGAGGAACACTGAAGCTTTCTTT. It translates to CASSLAGERNTEAFF.